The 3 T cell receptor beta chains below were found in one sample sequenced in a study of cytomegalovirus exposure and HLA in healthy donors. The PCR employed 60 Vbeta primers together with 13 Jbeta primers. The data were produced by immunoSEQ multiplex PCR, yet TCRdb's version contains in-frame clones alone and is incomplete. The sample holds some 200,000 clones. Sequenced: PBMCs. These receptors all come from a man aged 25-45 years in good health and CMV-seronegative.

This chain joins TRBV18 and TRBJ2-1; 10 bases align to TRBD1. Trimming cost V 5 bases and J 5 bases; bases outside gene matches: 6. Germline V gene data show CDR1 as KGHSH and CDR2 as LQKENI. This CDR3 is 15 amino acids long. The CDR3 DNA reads TGTGCCAGCTCATGGGGACAGGGGTCCCACAATGAGCAGTTCTTC. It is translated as CASSWGQGSHNEQFF.

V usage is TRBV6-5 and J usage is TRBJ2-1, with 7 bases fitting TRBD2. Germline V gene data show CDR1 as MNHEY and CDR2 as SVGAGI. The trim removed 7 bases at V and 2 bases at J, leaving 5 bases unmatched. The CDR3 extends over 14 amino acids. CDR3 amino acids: CASTTGTTYNEQFF. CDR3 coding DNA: TGTGCCAGCACCACGGGGACTACCTACAATGAGCAGTTCTTC.

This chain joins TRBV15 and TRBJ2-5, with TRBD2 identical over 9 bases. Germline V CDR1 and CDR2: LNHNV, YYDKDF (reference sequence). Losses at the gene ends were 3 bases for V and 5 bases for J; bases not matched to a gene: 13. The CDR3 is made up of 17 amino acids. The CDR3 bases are TGTGCCACCAGCAGGCCCCAGAGTCTAGCGGGGTCGGAGACCCAGTACTTC. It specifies CATSRPQSLAGSETQYF. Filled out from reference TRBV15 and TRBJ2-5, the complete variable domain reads DAMVIQNPRYQVTQFGKPVTLSCSQTLNHNVMYWYQQKSSQAPKLLFHYYDKDFNNEADTPDNFQSRRPNTSFCFLDIRSPGLGDTAMYLCATSRPQSLAGSETQYFGPGTRLLVL.